The clone carrying this T cell receptor (beta chain) came up a few times. Its antigen is not identified. CDR1 is SGHRS, CDR2 YFSETQ, per germline. The length of the CDR3 is 15 residues. V was pared by 0 bases and J by 4 bases, with 12 bases between. This sample is drawn from a study of beta chain features in type 1 diabetes. Regarding the study as a whole: Whatever favoring of shorter templates PCR might show would apply equally to patients and controls.

Since all of the isolated RNA was reverse transcribed, expressed TCRB transcripts were what got sequenced. TCRdb keeps only in-frame clones here, not all; method: immunoSEQ multiplex PCR. In the table there are about 450,000 clones, roughly 10% of which are singletons. Sequenced material: naive CD4+ T cells from blood. This clonotype originated in a woman aged 18-29 years in good health. The chain combines TRBV5-1 with TRBJ2-3; a possible D gene is TRBD2 (5 bases). CDR3: CASSLDQRGPDTQYF. For the CDR3, the DNA is TGCGCCAGCAGCTTGGACCAGCGAGGGCCAGATACGCAGTATTTT.